What follows are 21 T cell receptor beta chains derived from one specimen sequenced in a study of T cell responses to AZD1222 COVID-19 vaccine. Libraries were prepared by immunoSEQ multiplex PCR; TCRdb keeps only in-frame clonotypes and omits some of them. The sample shows some 42,000 clones, over 70% of them seen only once. Here the sequenced sample was peripheral blood, taken 28 days after the second AZD1222 dose. The receptors here all came from an adult who received the AZD1222 COVID-19 vaccine.

The chain links TRBV4-1 to TRBJ1-2; D uncertain. V was trimmed by 0 bases and J by 5 bases, leaving 13 bases between them. The CDR3 is 15 amino acids. Germline V gives CDR1 MGHRA, CDR2 YSYEKL. For the CDR3, the DNA is TGCGCCAGCAGCCAAGAATTAGGGTTCCGATATGGCTACACCTTC. This gives the protein CASSQELGFRYGYTF.

This clone showed up just once. The chain joins TRBV28 to TRBJ1-1; D is possibly TRBD1 (5 bases). Trimming shortened V by 0 bases and J by 1 base, and 6 bases separated the two germline ends. This CDR3 has 14 residues. Germline CDR1 is MDHEN and CDR2 is SYDVKM. The CDR3 loop is CASSLWGGNTEAFF. Here the CDR3 DNA reads TGTGCCAGCAGTTTATGGGGGGGGAACACTGAAGCTTTCTTT.

The chain links TRBV19 to TRBJ1-2; D ambiguous. Germline V CDR1 and CDR2: LNHDA, SQIVND (reference sequence). This CDR3 spans 14 amino acids. With 8 bases removed from V and 3 bases from J, the gap between germline ends came to 16 bases. CDR3: CASVQSSWDYGYTF. CDR3 nucleotides: TGTGCCAGTGTACAAAGTTCCTGGGACTATGGCTACACCTTC.

V gene TRBV5-6 combines with J gene TRBJ2-7; 7 bases match TRBD2. This CDR3 contains 12 residues. Germline-derived CDR1 and CDR2 are SGHDT and YYEEEE. V lost 4 bases to trimming and J lost 7 bases; unmatched junction nucleotides: 5. CDR3 DNA sequence: TGTGCCAGCAGCACGGGACTAAGGGAGCAGTACTTC. Amino acid sequence: CASSTGLREQYF. The entire variable domain, with the rest obtained from reference TRBV5-6 and TRBJ2-7, is as follows: DAGVTQSPTHLIKTRGQQVTLRCSPKSGHDTVSWYQQALGQGPQFIFQYYEEEERQRGNFPDRFSGHQFPNYSSELNVNALLLGDSALYLCASSTGLREQYFGPGTRLTVT.

The chain combines TRBV11-2 with TRBJ2-7; D might be TRBD1 (6 bases). With 4 bases removed from V and 5 bases from J, the gap between germline ends came to 12 bases. This CDR3 has 13 residues. Per germline, CDR1 SGHAT and CDR2 FQNNGV. The CDR3 reads CASSSTDRNEQYF. The CDR3 DNA reads TGTGCCAGCAGCTCCACGGACAGAAACGAGCAGTACTTC.

J is TRBJ1-4 and V is TRBV19; weak D call: TRBD1 (5 bases). With 3 bases removed from V and 0 bases from J, the gap between germline ends came to 11 bases. CDR1 and CDR2 from the germline V gene are LNHDA and SQIVND (reference sequence). The CDR3 contains 16 residues. Written as DNA, the CDR3 is TGTGCCAGTAGTATTACCAGGGCTGCAACTAATGAAAAACTGTTTTTT. Protein: CASSITRAATNEKLFF.

The V call is TRBV7-3, the J call TRBJ2-1; 9 bases line up with TRBD1. This CDR3 is built from 16 residues. The V gene's germline CDR1 is SGHTA and CDR2 FQGTGA. After removal of 3 bases from V and 8 bases from J, the junction contained 11 bases not matched to a gene. The CDR3 DNA reads TGTGCCAGCAGCTTCAGAGGGGACAGGGCAATGGATGAGCAGTTCTTC. Translating gives CASSFRGDRAMDEQFF.

This clone has more than one count but fewer than ten. The rearrangement joins TRBV19 to TRBJ2-5; TRBD1 agrees at 7 bases. Germline V CDR1 and CDR2: LNHDA, SQIVND (reference sequence). This CDR3 contains 16 residues. J lost 2 bases, V lost 6 bases, and 12 bases had no gene match. The CDR3 spells CASSHGDSDWQETQYF. The CDR3, as DNA: TGTGCCAGTAGCCATGGGGACAGCGACTGGCAAGAGACCCAGTACTTC.

The chain joins TRBV19 to TRBJ1-6; 7 positions match TRBD1. J gave up 7 bases and V 7 bases, and 7 bases lay outside the gene matches. There are 14 residues in the CDR3. Germline lookup yields CDR1 LNHDA and CDR2 SQIVND (reference sequence). The DNA for the CDR3 is TGTGCCAGTACCCTGGGACAGATAAATTCACCCCTCCACTTT. This gives the protein CASTLGQINSPLHF.

A few counts support this clone. This chain uses TRBV7-2 with TRBJ2-5; D gene uncertain. Germline V gene sequence: CDR1 SGHTA, CDR2 FQGNSA. The V gene lost 1 base and the J gene lost 7 bases, with 10 bases spanning the gap. CDR3 length: 13 amino acids. CDR3 loop: CASSLGGRGTQYF. The CDR3 nucleotides are TGTGCCAGCAGCTTAGGGGGAAGAGGGACCCAGTACTTC.

V is TRBV5-1 and J is TRBJ1-2, with 9 bases identical to TRBD1. V lost 3 bases to trimming and J lost 4 bases; unmatched junction nucleotides: 7. CDR3 length equals 15 residues. Germline values: CDR1 SGHRS, CDR2 YFSETQ. The CDR3 sequence is CASSSPGQGLYGYTF. In nucleotides, the CDR3 is TGCGCCAGCAGCTCACCGGGACAGGGCCTCTATGGCTACACCTTC.

This chain connects TRBV7-2 to TRBJ2-2, with 9 bases lining up with TRBD2. Germline values: CDR1 SGHTA, CDR2 FQGNSA. V gave up 7 bases and J gave up 7 bases; unmatched junction bases: 10. CDR3 length: 15 amino acids. CDR3 sequence: CASMARGGRVGELFF. The CDR3 DNA reads TGTGCCAGCATGGCGCGGGGGGGCCGTGTCGGGGAGCTGTTTTTT.

The chain links TRBV7-2 to TRBJ1-5; no firm D call. There are 14 residues in the CDR3. Trimming took off 1 base at V and 6 bases at J, with 10 bases between the two ends. Germline assignment: CDR1 SGHTA and CDR2 FQGNSA. This CDR3 reads CASSLGRMGQPQHF. Written as DNA, the CDR3 is TGTGCCAGCAGCTTAGGACGAATGGGTCAGCCCCAGCATTTT.

The rearrangement joins TRBV18 to TRBJ1-1; a possible D gene is TRBD1 (5 bases). The CDR3 is made up of 15 amino acids. CDR1 is KGHSH, CDR2 LQKENI, per germline. V lost 1 base to trimming and J lost 6 bases, with 15 bases between them. The CDR3 protein is CASSPQQGAYAEAFF. CDR3 nucleotides: TGTGCCAGCTCACCACAGCAGGGCGCGTACGCTGAAGCTTTCTTT.

The V call is TRBV6-5, the J call TRBJ2-5; the D is unclear. CDR1 and CDR2 (germline): MNHEY, SVGAGI. V was pared by 6 bases and J by 0 bases, with 11 bases between. The CDR3 is 14 residues long. In DNA form, the CDR3 reads TGTGCCAGCAGAAAATCCGGATACCAAGAGACCCAGTACTTC. This encodes CASRKSGYQETQYF.

The chain employs TRBV2 and TRBJ2-7; 13 nucleotides line up with TRBD2. V was pared by 4 bases and J by 4 bases, with 7 bases of the junction left unmatched. Germline loops: CDR1 SNHLY, CDR2 FYNNEI. CDR3 size: 16 residues. CDR3 protein: CASSGGLAGPLYEQYF. The CDR3 nucleotides read TGTGCCAGCAGTGGGGGACTAGCGGGACCTCTTTACGAGCAGTACTTC.

The rearrangement joins TRBV9 to TRBJ1-5; D call uncertain. The ends were cut back, 0 bases at V and 7 bases at J, with 8 bases in the middle. Germline V CDR1 and CDR2: SGDLS, YYNGEE. CDR3 length: 13 amino acids. CDR3 sequence: CASSVGSGQPQHF. CDR3 nucleotide sequence: TGTGCCAGCAGCGTAGGTTCTGGGCAGCCCCAGCATTTT.

This clone was recorded only once. The chain is built from TRBV18 and TRBJ1-1, with 7 bases lining up with TRBD1. Germline trimming cut 3 bases from V and 4 bases from J; bases unmatched to any gene: 5. Germline CDR1 KGHSH, CDR2 LQKENI. The CDR3 has 14 residues. In DNA form, the CDR3 reads TGTGCCAGCTCACCTCAGGGGGGAGTCACTGAAGCTTTCTTT. Translated, it gives CASSPQGGVTEAFF.

The chain combines TRBV5-4 with TRBJ1-2; the D gene is possibly TRBD1 (6 bases). The CDR3 length is 15 residues. Trimming shortened V by 4 bases and J by 1 base, and 14 bases separated the two germline ends. Germline CDR1 and CDR2: SGHNT and YYREEE (reference sequence). CDR3 loop: CASSLGGAFNYGYTF. CDR3 DNA sequence: TGTGCCAGCAGCCTAGGGGGTGCGTTTAACTATGGCTACACCTTC.

The rearrangement links TRBV5-6 to TRBJ1-2; TRBD1 matches at 7 bases. CDR1 and CDR2 from the germline V gene are SGHDT and YYEEEE. The CDR3 spans 15 residues. V was clipped by 2 bases and J by 1 base; unmatched bases: 5. CDR3 protein: CASSFLGQNNYGYTF. The CDR3 coding sequence is TGTGCCAGCAGCTTCTTGGGACAGAATAACTATGGCTACACCTTC.

The chain combines TRBV5-6 with TRBJ2-7, with D hard to call. Germline V CDR1 and CDR2: SGHDT, YYEEEE. This CDR3 spans 11 amino acids. V was clipped by 4 bases and J by 3 bases, with 5 bases between them. The CDR3 is CASSTDYEQYF. The CDR3 DNA is TGTGCCAGCAGCACCGACTACGAGCAGTACTTC. Combining the CDR3 with reference TRBV5-6 and TRBJ2-7 gives the whole variable domain DAGVTQSPTHLIKTRGQQVTLRCSPKSGHDTVSWYQQALGQGPQFIFQYYEEEERQRGNFPDRFSGHQFPNYSSELNVNALLLGDSALYLCASSTDYEQYFGPGTRLTVT.